The 30 T cell receptor beta chains given below trace back to one sample, sequenced in a study of T-cell memory formation after mild COVID-19. TCRdb reprocessed the 5' RACE reads with MiXCR, giving one entry per CDR3 protein. The sample includes roughly 200,000 distinct CDR3 sequences, under 20% of them seen just once. The sample comprised PBMCs or a T cell subset sorted from them (not recorded which). These receptors all come from an adult woman who had mild COVID-19 (a few samples of this study predate the infection). Cell type and time point are not known.

V and J are TRBV7-8 and TRBJ1-2, with D hard to call. The ends were cut back, 1 base at V and 2 bases at J, with 14 bases in the middle. CDR3 size: 16 residues. Germline CDR1 and CDR2: SGHVS and FQNEAQ. The CDR3 protein is CASSLGYKTRNYGYTF. In DNA form, the CDR3 reads TGTGCCAGCAGCTTAGGCTATAAGACACGGAACTATGGCTACACCTTC.

This clonotype was counted many times. This chain joins TRBV4-2 and TRBJ2-5; maybe TRBD2 (5 bases). The CDR3 is made up of 14 amino acids. The germline V gene has CDR1 LGHNA and CDR2 YNFKEQ. V dropped 1 base and J dropped 3 bases, with 9 bases sitting between them. CDR3 in amino acids: CASSQASTEETQYF. The CDR3 nucleotides read TGTGCCAGCAGCCAAGCTAGCACCGAAGAGACCCAGTACTTC.

This clonotype was recorded a few times. V and J are TRBV5-1 and TRBJ2-2, with a tentative D call TRBD1 (6 bases). CDR1 is SGHRS, CDR2 YFSETQ, per germline. V was clipped by 6 bases and J by 1 base, with 13 bases between them. The CDR3 has 15 residues. The CDR3 spells CASIISGQNTGELFF. CDR3 bases: TGCGCCAGCATCATTTCGGGACAGAACACCGGGGAGCTGTTTTTT.

V gene TRBV7-6 combines with J gene TRBJ2-6, with D perhaps TRBD2 (5 bases). The CDR3 extends over 15 amino acids. Between the trimmed V and J ends, which lost 6 bases and 2 bases, there was a span of 11 bases. CDR1 and CDR2 from the germline V gene are SGHVS and FNYEAQ. The CDR3 loop reads CASSSPGTGANVLTF. Written as DNA, the CDR3 is TGTGCCAGCAGTTCCCCGGGGACTGGGGCCAACGTCCTGACTTTC.

The chain is built from TRBV5-1 and TRBJ2-1; tentative D call: TRBD1 (6 bases). V was shortened by 4 bases and J by 5 bases, with 10 bases between the two germline ends. Germline CDR1 reads SGHRS; CDR2 reads YFSETQ. There are 13 residues in the CDR3. CDR3: CASSDRTDNEQFF. The CDR3 coding sequence is TGCGCCAGCAGCGACAGGACGGACAATGAGCAGTTCTTC.

The chain recombines TRBV4-3 with TRBJ2-7; a weak D match, TRBD1 (5 bases). The CDR3 sequence is 14 residues long. From germline, CDR1 is LGHNA and CDR2 YSLEER. V lost 4 bases to trimming and J lost 2 bases, with 12 bases between them. For the CDR3, the DNA is TGCGCCAGCAGCCTACAGGCTGGAACCTACGAGCAGTACTTC. Its translation is CASSLQAGTYEQYF.

V usage is TRBV7-2 and J usage is TRBJ2-7; tentatively, D is TRBD1 (5 bases). The germline CDR1 and CDR2 sequences are SGHTA and FQGNSA. This CDR3 has 15 residues. Trimming pared 3 bases from V and 0 bases from J, leaving 12 bases between. DNA for the CDR3: TGTGCCAGCAGCTTCAGGCAGGGTCGCTCCTACGAGCAGTACTTC. Translation gives CASSFRQGRSYEQYF.

The V call is TRBV6-5, the J call TRBJ2-5, with D unresolved. Trimming shortened V by 5 bases and J by 5 bases, and 15 bases separated the two germline ends. Germline V gives CDR1 MNHEY, CDR2 SVGAGI. This CDR3 is 14 amino acids long. CDR3: CASSQTRALETQYF. DNA of the CDR3: TGTGCCAGCAGTCAAACCCGGGCTTTGGAGACCCAGTACTTC.

This clonotype was observed a handful of times. The chain has TRBV12-3 or TRBV12-4 and TRBJ2-7, with 8 bases aligning to TRBD2. The CDR3 covers 14 residues. After removal of 7 bases from V and 6 bases from J, the junction contained 11 bases not matched to a gene. Here the CDR3 DNA reads TGTGCCAGCACCCCCGGGGGGGGCCTCCGCGAGCAGTACTTC. Translated: CASTPGGGLREQYF.

This clonotype was counted between two and nine times. Here the CDR3 DNA reads TGTGCCAGCTCACCAAGACCGAAAGAGACCCAGTACTTC. This translates into CASSPRPKETQYF. The chain carries TRBV18 and TRBJ2-5; D is unresolved. The V end was cut by 2 bases, the J end by 3 bases, with 7 bases between. Germline CDR1 KGHSH, CDR2 LQKENI. The CDR3 consists of 13 residues.

The chain has TRBV5-6 and TRBJ2-2; the D is unclear. V dropped 4 bases and J dropped 2 bases, with 12 bases sitting between them. CDR1 and CDR2 from the germline V gene are SGHDT and YYEEEE. This CDR3 spans 15 amino acids. CDR3 in amino acids: CASSRPRSNTGELFF. In DNA form, the CDR3 reads TGTGCCAGCAGCCGACCTAGGTCCAACACCGGGGAGCTGTTTTTT. The entire variable domain, with the rest obtained from reference TRBV5-6 and TRBJ2-2, is as follows: DAGVTQSPTHLIKTRGQQVTLRCSPKSGHDTVSWYQQALGQGPQFIFQYYEEEERQRGNFPDRFSGHQFPNYSSELNVNALLLGDSALYLCASSRPRSNTGELFFGEGSRLTVL.

The chain carries TRBV24-1 and TRBJ2-3; 10 bases are a match to TRBD2. CDR1 is KGHDR and CDR2 is SFDVKD in the germline V gene. The CDR3 runs 16 residues. Unmatched junction bases numbered 7, after V lost 0 bases and J lost 8 bases. CDR3 in DNA: TGTGCCACCAGTGATTTGGCTAGCGGGAGCTTGCCTACGCAGTATTTT. Its protein is CATSDLASGSLPTQYF.

This chain's CDR3 is CASSIKGSTQETQYF. As DNA, the CDR3 is TGTGCCAGCAGCATTAAGGGTAGCACACAAGAGACCCAGTACTTC. The chain has TRBV7-2 and TRBJ2-5; D gene uncertain. V lost 5 bases to trimming and J lost 2 bases, with 15 bases between them. The CDR3 covers 15 residues. Germline assignment: CDR1 SGHTA and CDR2 FQGNSA.

CDR3 sequence (DNA): TGTGCCAGCAGCCCGCAGGGGGGCCACGAGCAGTACTTC. Protein: CASSPQGGHEQYF. The chain joins TRBV7-3 to TRBJ2-7; weak D call: TRBD1 (7 bases). V was trimmed by 5 bases and J by 5 bases, leaving 13 bases between them. The germline CDR1 and CDR2 sequences are SGHTA and FQGTGA. There are 13 residues in the CDR3.

The DNA of the CDR3 is TGTGCCAGTAGTATGGGCGCAGGGGAGCCCTACGAGCAGTACTTC. It encodes CASSMGAGEPYEQYF. J is TRBJ2-7 and V is TRBV19, with a possible D match to TRBD1 (6 bases). The CDR3 covers 15 residues. The germline V gene has CDR1 LNHDA and CDR2 SQIVND (reference sequence). V was clipped by 3 bases and J by 2 bases, with 14 bases between them.

This clonotype has a handful of counts. V and J are TRBV20-1 and TRBJ2-7; perhaps TRBD1 as D (5 bases). This CDR3 comprises 14 residues. Trimming removed 3 bases at V and 1 base at J, with 13 bases between. Germline-derived CDR1 and CDR2 are DFQATT and SNEGSKA (reference sequence). This CDR3 is CSASFKGFSYEQYF. The CDR3 bases are TGCAGTGCTAGCTTCAAGGGGTTTTCCTACGAGCAGTACTTC.

This clonotype has a handful of counts. This chain connects TRBV20-1 to TRBJ2-3; TRBD2 aligns across 7 bases. There are 16 residues in the CDR3. V shed 0 bases, J shed 2 bases, and the junction held 8 bases outside the gene matches. Germline CDR1 DFQATT, CDR2 SNEGSKA (reference sequence). The CDR3 DNA sequence: TGCAGTGCTAGAGATCTGGCGGGAGCTACCACAGATACGCAGTATTTT. It codes for CSARDLAGATTDTQYF.

In nucleotides, the CDR3 is TGCGCCAGCAGCTTGATGGCAGGCTACATGAACACTGAAGCTTTCTTT. Translating it yields CASSLMAGYMNTEAFF. The chain carries TRBV5-1 and TRBJ1-1; D ambiguous. The length of the CDR3 is 16 residues. CDR1 and CDR2 from the germline V gene are SGHRS and YFSETQ. V was cut by 1 base and J by 0 bases, with 13 bases left in between.

This clonotype was counted at least ten times. The chain joins TRBV7-6 to TRBJ2-3, with TRBD2 identical over 11 bases. J gave up 2 bases and V 4 bases, and 8 bases lay outside the gene matches. The germline V gene encodes CDR1 SGHVS and CDR2 FNYEAQ. The CDR3 is 17 residues long. The CDR3 nucleotides read TGTGCCAGCAGCTCCAGACTAGCGGGGCAGAACACAGATACGCAGTATTTT. Translating gives CASSSRLAGQNTDTQYF.

This clonotype was detected only a few times. This sequence joins TRBV7-2 and TRBJ2-7, with 12 bases identical to TRBD2. Germline V lookup: CDR1 SGHTA, CDR2 FQGNSA. The CDR3 runs 15 residues. V was pared by 3 bases and J by 6 bases, with 6 bases of the junction left unmatched. The CDR3 nucleotides read TGTGCCAGCAGCTTTCGACTAGCGGGAGTTGGCGAGCAGTACTTC. The encoded protein is CASSFRLAGVGEQYF.

The chain recombines TRBV5-1 with TRBJ1-1; D is undetermined. With 5 bases removed from V and 7 bases from J, the gap between germline ends came to 12 bases. CDR1 and CDR2 (germline): SGHRS, YFSETQ. This CDR3 spans 12 amino acids. Here the CDR3 reads CASSQSDGEAFF. The DNA for the CDR3 is TGCGCCAGCAGTCAATCGGACGGTGAAGCTTTCTTT. Based on the CDR3 plus reference TRBV5-1 and TRBJ1-1, the full variable domain is KAGVTQTPRYLIKTRGQQVTLSCSPISGHRSVSWYQQTPGQGLQFLFEYFSETQRNKGNFPGRFSGRQFSNSRSEMNVSTLELGDSALYLCASSQSDGEAFFGQGTRLTVV.

This clonotype was seen ten or more times. CDR3 loop: CASSFNGGAPQETQYF. The CDR3 nucleotides are TGCGCCAGCAGCTTCAATGGGGGGGCTCCCCAAGAGACCCAGTACTTC. This sequence joins TRBV5-1 and TRBJ2-5, with D possibly matching TRBD2 (7 bases). The CDR3 is made up of 16 amino acids. Germline V gene lookup returns CDR1 SGHRS and CDR2 YFSETQ. Trimming cost V 2 bases and J 1 base, with 15 bases left between them.

This clonotype occurred many times. The chain employs TRBV7-9 and TRBJ2-3; D might be TRBD2 (5 bases). Germline V gives CDR1 SEHNR, CDR2 FQNEAQ (reference sequence). This CDR3 has 15 amino acids. The V end was cut by 1 base, the J end by 5 bases, with 13 bases between. The chain's CDR3 is CASSLGGLGQDTQYF. CDR3 DNA sequence: TGTGCCAGCAGCTTAGGAGGGCTAGGGCAAGATACGCAGTATTTT. Filled out from reference TRBV7-9 and TRBJ2-3, the complete variable domain reads DTGVSQNPRHKITKRGQNVTFRCDPISEHNRLYWYRQTLGQGPEFLTYFQNEAQLEKSRLLSDRFSAERPKGSFSTLEIQRTEQGDSAMYLCASSLGGLGQDTQYFGPGTRLTVL.

This clonotype was counted at least ten times. V gene TRBV7-6 combines with J gene TRBJ2-1, with a possible D match to TRBD2 (5 bases). The germline gives CDR1 SGHVS, CDR2 FNYEAQ. CDR3 size: 13 residues. Trimming took 7 bases from V and 5 from J, leaving 12 bases between them. The CDR3 bases are TGTGCCAGCACCCCAGCGGCAAACAATGAGCAGTTCTTC. Translating it yields CASTPAANNEQFF. The whole variable domain, filled in from reference TRBV7-6 and TRBJ2-1, reads GAGVSQSPRYKVTKRGQDVALRCDPISGHVSLYWYRQALGQGPEFLTYFNYEAQQDKSGLPNDRFSAERPEGSISTLTIQRTEQRDSAMYRCASTPAANNEQFFGPGTRLTVL.

This clonotype was seen many times. As DNA, the CDR3 is TGTGCCAGCAGCTTCGGGCGGGGACTAGATTACAATGAGCAGTTCTTC. Encoded protein: CASSFGRGLDYNEQFF. V usage is TRBV7-9 and J usage is TRBJ2-1, with TRBD2 matching over 8 bases. CDR3 length: 16 amino acids. Germline V gives CDR1 SEHNR, CDR2 FQNEAQ (reference sequence). V lost 3 bases and J lost 4; bases outside the gene matches: 8.

The chain links TRBV20-1 to TRBJ2-1; a weak D match, TRBD2 (6 bases). V was shortened by 3 bases and J by 6 bases, with 12 bases between the two germline ends. There are 13 residues in the CDR3. The germline V gene encodes CDR1 DFQATT and CDR2 SNEGSKA (reference sequence). The chain's CDR3 is CSASRGTPNEQFF. For the CDR3, the DNA is TGCAGTGCTAGTCGGGGGACCCCCAATGAGCAGTTCTTC.

The V call is TRBV29-1, the J call TRBJ1-4; unclear D gene. This CDR3 region has 14 residues. Germline CDR1 reads SQVTM; CDR2 reads ANQGSEA. V lost 6 bases, J lost 0 bases, and 11 bases lay in between. CDR3 bases: TGCAGCGTAGCCGCGGGGTCAACTAATGAAAAACTGTTTTTT. Translated, it gives CSVAAGSTNEKLFF.

This clonotype appeared a few times. The chain couples TRBV7-2 to TRBJ2-7; D is perhaps TRBD1 (6 bases). V lost 6 bases to trimming and J lost 0 bases, with 12 bases between them. Germline V lookup: CDR1 SGHTA, CDR2 FQGNSA. This CDR3 has 14 residues. The CDR3 region is CASSPSGASYEQYF. The CDR3 nucleotides are TGTGCCAGCAGTCCTTCAGGGGCCTCCTACGAGCAGTACTTC.

V and J are TRBV20-1 and TRBJ2-7, with TRBD2 as a possible D gene (5 bases). V lost 6 bases, J lost 0 bases, and 15 bases lay in between. Germline CDR1 DFQATT, CDR2 SNEGSKA (reference sequence). This CDR3 spans 14 amino acids. CDR3 nucleotide sequence: TGCAGTGCCGGGCCCAGCGGAAGCTCCTACGAGCAGTACTTC. Amino acid sequence: CSAGPSGSSYEQYF.

This clonotype was seen more than once but under ten times. V is TRBV4-2 and J is TRBJ2-5; 11 nucleotides line up with TRBD2. This CDR3 contains 16 residues. Trimming cost V 4 bases and J 5 bases; bases outside gene matches: 9. Germline V gene sequence: CDR1 LGHNA, CDR2 YNFKEQ. This CDR3 reads CASSRASGGTAETQYF. For the CDR3, the DNA is TGTGCCAGCAGCCGAGCTAGCGGGGGGACAGCGGAGACCCAGTACTTC.